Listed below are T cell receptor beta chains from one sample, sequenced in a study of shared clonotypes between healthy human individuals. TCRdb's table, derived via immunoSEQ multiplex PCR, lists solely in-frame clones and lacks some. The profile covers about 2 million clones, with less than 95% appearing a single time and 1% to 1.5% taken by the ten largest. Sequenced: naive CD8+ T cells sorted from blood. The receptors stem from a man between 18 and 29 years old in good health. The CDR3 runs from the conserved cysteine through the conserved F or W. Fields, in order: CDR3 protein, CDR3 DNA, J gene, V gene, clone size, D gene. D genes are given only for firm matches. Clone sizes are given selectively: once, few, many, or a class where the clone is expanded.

CDR3 protein: CASSQLTGTSGRPGGEQYF
CDR3 DNA: TGCGCCAGCAGCCAATTAACCGGGACTAGCGGGAGGCCAGGTGGGGAGCAGTACTTC
J gene: TRBJ2-7
V gene: TRBV4-3
clone size: NA
D gene: TRBD2

CDR3 protein: CASSTGVWTEAFF
CDR3 DNA: TGTGCCAGCAGCACAGGGGTTTGGACTGAAGCTTTCTTT
J gene: TRBJ1-1
V gene: TRBV7-6
clone size: NA
D gene: TRBD1

CDR3 protein: CAWSGTGPRGYTF
CDR3 DNA: TGTGCCTGGAGCGGGACCGGGCCCCGGGGCTACACCTTC
J gene: TRBJ1-2
V gene: TRBV30
clone size: NA
D gene: NA

CDR3 protein: CASSRVEGGLSEQYF
CDR3 DNA: TGTGCCAGCAGCCGAGTTGAGGGAGGGTTGAGCGAGCAGTACTTC
J gene: TRBJ2-7
V gene: TRBV11-2
clone size: NA
D gene: TRBD2

CDR3 protein: CASSFAGGLLHF
CDR3 DNA: TGTGCCAGCAGCTTTGCAGGGGGCCTCCTCCACTTT
J gene: TRBJ1-6
V gene: TRBV28
clone size: NA
D gene: TRBD1

CDR3 protein: CASSLEAGGDTEAFF
CDR3 DNA: TGTGCCAGCAGCTTAGAGGCAGGGGGAGACACTGAAGCTTTCTTT
J gene: TRBJ1-1
V gene: TRBV7-6
clone size: NA
D gene: TRBD1

CDR3 protein: CASSQIAGGGGDEQYF
CDR3 DNA: TGCGCCAGCAGCCAAATAGCGGGAGGGGGAGGCGACGAGCAGTACTTC
J gene: TRBJ2-7
V gene: TRBV4-1
clone size: NA
D gene: TRBD2

CDR3 protein: CAWSPPSGNEQFF
CDR3 DNA: TGTGCCTGGAGTCCGCCTAGCGGTAATGAGCAGTTCTTC
J gene: TRBJ2-1
V gene: TRBV30
clone size: NA
D gene: TRBD2

CDR3 protein: CASSVAEGEWEQYF
CDR3 DNA: TGTGCCAGCAGCGTAGCCGAAGGAGAGTGGGAGCAGTACTTC
J gene: TRBJ2-7
V gene: TRBV9
clone size: NA
D gene: NA

CDR3 protein: CAISNPRQGDTEAFF
CDR3 DNA: TGTGCCATCAGTAACCCTCGACAGGGGGACACTGAAGCTTTCTTT
J gene: TRBJ1-1
V gene: TRBV10-3
clone size: NA
D gene: TRBD1

CDR3 protein: CASSLAQGSSYEQYF
CDR3 DNA: TGCGCCAGCAGCTTGGCACAGGGTAGCTCCTACGAGCAGTACTTC
J gene: TRBJ2-7
V gene: TRBV5-1
clone size: NA
D gene: NA

CDR3 protein: CASSPGTGGHEQYF
CDR3 DNA: TGTGCCAGCAGTCCAGGGACAGGCGGCCACGAGCAGTACTTC
J gene: TRBJ2-7
V gene: TRBV27
clone size: NA
D gene: TRBD1

CDR3 protein: CASSSGTADEQFF
CDR3 DNA: TGTGCCAGCAGTTCGGGGACGGCGGATGAGCAGTTCTTC
J gene: TRBJ2-1
V gene: TRBV28
clone size: NA
D gene: NA

CDR3 protein: CATSSRTSGSYEQYF
CDR3 DNA: TGTGCCACCAGCAGCCGGACTAGCGGGAGTTACGAGCAGTACTTC
J gene: TRBJ2-7
V gene: TRBV15
clone size: NA
D gene: TRBD2

CDR3 protein: CASSLWHAGGSGETQYF
CDR3 DNA: TGTGCCAGCAGCTTGTGGCATGCGGGGGGCTCAGGAGAGACCCAGTACTTC
J gene: TRBJ2-5
V gene: TRBV5-6
clone size: NA
D gene: TRBD2

CDR3 protein: CASSDGGWSAGELFF
CDR3 DNA: TGCGCCAGCAGTGATGGGGGTTGGTCGGCCGGGGAGCTGTTTTTT
J gene: TRBJ2-2
V gene: TRBV10-2
clone size: NA
D gene: NA

CDR3 protein: CASSQGGASTDTQYF
CDR3 DNA: TGTGCCAGCAGCCAGGGGGGGGCTAGCACAGATACGCAGTATTTT
J gene: TRBJ2-3
V gene: TRBV9
clone size: NA
D gene: NA

CDR3 protein: CATALGNSYEQYF
CDR3 DNA: TGTGCCACCGCCCTAGGAAACTCCTACGAGCAGTACTTC
J gene: TRBJ2-7
V gene: TRBV19
clone size: NA
D gene: NA

CDR3 protein: CASSLLHGDTQYF
CDR3 DNA: TGTGCCAGCAGCCTACTTCACGGGGATACGCAGTATTTT
J gene: TRBJ2-3
V gene: TRBV6-5
clone size: NA
D gene: NA

CDR3 protein: CAISNIEGGYYEQYF
CDR3 DNA: TGTGCCATCAGCAACATCGAGGGGGGGTACTACGAGCAGTACTTC
J gene: TRBJ2-7
V gene: TRBV10-3
clone size: NA
D gene: NA

CDR3 protein: CASSIGAQMGTEAFF
CDR3 DNA: TGTGCCAGTAGTATAGGGGCCCAAATGGGCACTGAAGCTTTCTTT
J gene: TRBJ1-1
V gene: TRBV19
clone size: NA
D gene: NA

CDR3 protein: CASSQVGINYGYTF
CDR3 DNA: TGCGCCAGCAGCCAAGTGGGTATTAACTATGGCTACACCTTC
J gene: TRBJ1-2
V gene: TRBV4-1
clone size: NA
D gene: NA

CDR3 protein: CASSLSANTEAFF
CDR3 DNA: TGTGCCAGCAGTTTATCAGCGAACACTGAAGCTTTCTTT
J gene: TRBJ1-1
V gene: TRBV27
clone size: few
D gene: NA

CDR3 protein: CASSSQGGTDTQYF
CDR3 DNA: TGTGCCAGCAGTTCACAGGGAGGGACAGATACGCAGTATTTT
J gene: TRBJ2-3
V gene: TRBV6-6
clone size: NA
D gene: NA

CDR3 protein: CASSELSSPQHF
CDR3 DNA: TGTGCCAGCAGTGAATTGAGCTCTCCCCAGCATTTT
J gene: TRBJ1-5
V gene: TRBV6-1
clone size: NA
D gene: NA

CDR3 protein: CASSLVMVGETQYF
CDR3 DNA: TGTGCCAGCAGCTTAGTCATGGTTGGAGAGACCCAGTACTTC
J gene: TRBJ2-5
V gene: TRBV7-9
clone size: NA
D gene: NA

CDR3 protein: CASSLRQGARNEQFF
CDR3 DNA: TGTGCCAGCAGTTTACGACAGGGGGCACGGAATGAGCAGTTCTTC
J gene: TRBJ2-1
V gene: TRBV27
clone size: NA
D gene: TRBD1

CDR3 protein: CASSLVQGGGEQYF
CDR3 DNA: TGTGCCAGCAGTTTGGTACAGGGGGGTGGGGAGCAGTACTTC
J gene: TRBJ2-7
V gene: TRBV27
clone size: NA
D gene: TRBD1

CDR3 protein: CASTQDGGQYF
CDR3 DNA: TGCGCCAGCACTCAAGACGGAGGGCAGTATTTT
J gene: TRBJ2-3
V gene: TRBV4-1
clone size: NA
D gene: NA

CDR3 protein: CASAGSSYEQYF
CDR3 DNA: TGTGCCAGTGCAGGGAGCTCCTACGAGCAGTACTTC
J gene: TRBJ2-7
V gene: TRBV27
clone size: NA
D gene: NA

CDR3 protein: CAWSVQGPEQYF
CDR3 DNA: TGTGCCTGGAGTGTACAGGGTCCCGAGCAGTACTTC
J gene: TRBJ2-7
V gene: TRBV30
clone size: NA
D gene: NA

CDR3 protein: CASKFSGANVLTF
CDR3 DNA: TGCGCCAGCAAGTTCTCTGGGGCCAACGTCCTGACTTTC
J gene: TRBJ2-6
V gene: TRBV4-1
clone size: once
D gene: NA

CDR3 protein: CATEGQNTDTQYF
CDR3 DNA: TGTGCCACCGAGGGACAGAACACAGATACGCAGTATTTT
J gene: TRBJ2-3
V gene: TRBV2
clone size: NA
D gene: TRBD1

CDR3 protein: CASSLPAGGGETQYF
CDR3 DNA: TGTGCCAGCAGCTTACCGGCAGGGGGTGGAGAGACCCAGTACTTC
J gene: TRBJ2-5
V gene: TRBV7-9
clone size: NA
D gene: TRBD1

CDR3 protein: CATSRDLGTDTQYF
CDR3 DNA: TGTGCCACCAGCAGAGATCTAGGCACAGATACGCAGTATTTT
J gene: TRBJ2-3
V gene: TRBV15
clone size: NA
D gene: NA

CDR3 protein: CASSQDLNEQFF
CDR3 DNA: TGCGCCAGCAGCCAAGATCTCAATGAGCAGTTCTTC
J gene: TRBJ2-1
V gene: TRBV4-3
clone size: NA
D gene: NA

CDR3 protein: CASSMGQSSGNTIYF
CDR3 DNA: TGTGCCAGTAGTATGGGACAGAGCTCTGGAAACACCATATATTTT
J gene: TRBJ1-3
V gene: TRBV19
clone size: NA
D gene: TRBD1

CDR3 protein: CASSYTSSAGELFF
CDR3 DNA: TGTGCCAGCAGTTACACTTCGAGTGCCGGGGAGCTGTTTTTT
J gene: TRBJ2-2
V gene: TRBV6-5
clone size: NA
D gene: NA

CDR3 protein: CASSPISLDLGQYF
CDR3 DNA: TGTGCCAGCAGTCCAATATCCCTAGACCTAGGGCAGTACTTC
J gene: TRBJ2-7
V gene: TRBV28
clone size: NA
D gene: NA

CDR3 protein: CASSFHRKGIGMFCYTF
CDR3 DNA: TGTGCCAGCAGCTTCCACAGGAAGGGGATCGGGATGTTTTGCTACACCTTC
J gene: TRBJ1-2
V gene: TRBV21-1
clone size: NA
D gene: NA

CDR3 protein: CATSRDRGLGTEAFF
CDR3 DNA: TGTGCCACCAGCAGAGATCGAGGGTTGGGCACTGAAGCTTTCTTT
J gene: TRBJ1-1
V gene: TRBV15
clone size: NA
D gene: NA

CDR3 protein: CASSLLGGANTGELFF
CDR3 DNA: TGTGCCAGCAGCTTACTTGGAGGGGCGAACACCGGGGAGCTGTTTTTT
J gene: TRBJ2-2
V gene: TRBV7-8
clone size: NA
D gene: NA

CDR3 protein: CASSPRFDSGEGGYTF
CDR3 DNA: TGCGCCAGCAGCCCGAGATTTGATTCGGGGGAAGGAGGCTACACCTTC
J gene: TRBJ1-2
V gene: TRBV5-1
clone size: few
D gene: NA

CDR3 protein: CASSQDPRAGTEAFF
CDR3 DNA: TGCGCCAGCAGCCAAGATCCCAGGGCGGGGACTGAAGCTTTCTTT
J gene: TRBJ1-1
V gene: TRBV4-1
clone size: NA
D gene: NA

CDR3 protein: CASSSRDVFNEQYF
CDR3 DNA: TGTGCCAGCAGCTCCCGGGACGTTTTCAACGAGCAGTACTTC
J gene: TRBJ2-7
V gene: TRBV11-2
clone size: NA
D gene: NA

CDR3 protein: CASSTGQGAHLYEQYF
CDR3 DNA: TGCGCCAGCAGCACGGGACAGGGGGCGCATCTATACGAGCAGTACTTC
J gene: TRBJ2-7
V gene: TRBV5-1
clone size: NA
D gene: TRBD1

CDR3 protein: CASSQDITGDSPLHF
CDR3 DNA: TGCGCCAGCAGCCAAGATATCACAGGAGATTCACCCCTCCACTTT
J gene: TRBJ1-6
V gene: TRBV4-3
clone size: NA
D gene: NA

CDR3 protein: CASSYGTSITDTQYF
CDR3 DNA: TGTGCCAGCAGCTATGGGACTAGCATAACAGATACGCAGTATTTT
J gene: TRBJ2-3
V gene: TRBV5-6
clone size: NA
D gene: TRBD2

CDR3 protein: CASSLAVGYTDTQYF
CDR3 DNA: TGTGCCAGCAGCTTGGCCGTGGGCTACACAGATACGCAGTATTTT
J gene: TRBJ2-3
V gene: TRBV5-6
clone size: once
D gene: NA

CDR3 protein: CASSPGAVPYEQYF
CDR3 DNA: TGTGCCAGTAGTCCCGGGGCGGTACCCTACGAGCAGTACTTC
J gene: TRBJ2-7
V gene: TRBV19
clone size: NA
D gene: NA